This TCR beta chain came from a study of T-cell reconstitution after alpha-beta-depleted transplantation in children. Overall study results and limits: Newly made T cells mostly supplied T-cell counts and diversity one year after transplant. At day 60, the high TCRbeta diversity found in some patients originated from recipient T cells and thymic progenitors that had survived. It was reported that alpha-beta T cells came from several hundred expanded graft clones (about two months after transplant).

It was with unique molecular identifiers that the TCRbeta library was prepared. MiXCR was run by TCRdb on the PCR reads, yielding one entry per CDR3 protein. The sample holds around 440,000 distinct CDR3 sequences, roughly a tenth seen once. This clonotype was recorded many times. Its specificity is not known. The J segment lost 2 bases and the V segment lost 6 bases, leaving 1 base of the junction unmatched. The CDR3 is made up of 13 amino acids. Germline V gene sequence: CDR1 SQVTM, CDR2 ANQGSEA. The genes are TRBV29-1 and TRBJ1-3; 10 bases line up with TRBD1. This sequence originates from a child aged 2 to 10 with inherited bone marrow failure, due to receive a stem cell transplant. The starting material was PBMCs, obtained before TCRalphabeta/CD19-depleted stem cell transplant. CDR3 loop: CSVGTGAGNTIYF. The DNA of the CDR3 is TGCAGCGTCGGGACAGGGGCTGGAAACACCATATATTTT.